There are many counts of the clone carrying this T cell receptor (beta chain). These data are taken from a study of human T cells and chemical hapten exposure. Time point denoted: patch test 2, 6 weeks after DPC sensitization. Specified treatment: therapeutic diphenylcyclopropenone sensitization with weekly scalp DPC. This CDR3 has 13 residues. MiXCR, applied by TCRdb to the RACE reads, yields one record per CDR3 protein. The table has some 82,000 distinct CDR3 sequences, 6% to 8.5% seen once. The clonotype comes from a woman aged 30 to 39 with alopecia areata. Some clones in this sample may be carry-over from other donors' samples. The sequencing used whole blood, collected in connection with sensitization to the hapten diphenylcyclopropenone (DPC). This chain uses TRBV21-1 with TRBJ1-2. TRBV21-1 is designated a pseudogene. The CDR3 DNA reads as TGTGCCAGCAGCAAAGAGAGGCCAGACGGCTACACCTTC. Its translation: CASSKERPDGYTF.